This TCR beta chain was retrieved from a study of blood T cell repertoires in COVID-19. Looking at the study overall: Whether acute or convalescent, the COVID-19 samples came from the United States, Italy and Spain. Nucleic acid was either cDNA or gDNA, and it came from T cells, B-cell-depleted T cells, or PBMCs.

This CDR3 is built from 15 residues. V was shortened by 6 bases and J by 2 bases, with 14 bases between the two germline ends. The germline gives CDR1 MDHEN, CDR2 SYDVKM. Profiled with immunoSEQ multiplex PCR; TCRdb holds only in-frame clones, not every one. The data show roughly 300,000 clones, 87% seen once. The sequenced sample consisted of peripheral blood. V gene TRBV28 combines with J gene TRBJ2-1; tentatively, D is TRBD2 (7 bases). This clonotype was sampled from a woman aged 50 to 60 who had recovered from COVID-19. In DNA form, the CDR3 reads TGTGCCAGCAGCCGCCCGGGGGGCCCCTACAATGAGCAGTTCTTC. It translates to CASSRPGGPYNEQFF.